One and the same sample provided the 9 T cell receptor beta chains below, sequenced in a study of vaccination and CD4 T cells after COVID-19. Treatment: roughly 10-day PBMC culture with coronavirus spike peptide pools or control peptides (ViraFEST assay). The Oncomine TCR Beta short-read assay generated sequence data from the DNA of cultured CD4+ T cells. TCRdb analysed the PCR reads with MiXCR anew, one entry per CDR3 protein. The table shows about 15,000 distinct CDR3 sequences, with 53% occurring only once. These receptors have no known antigen. The specimen comprised CD4+ T cells from blood, cultured in vitro, sampled before SARS-CoV-2 vaccination. Receptor source: a human donor who had recovered from COVID-19.

The chain has TRBV6-5 and TRBJ1-3; D remains unclear. Trimming took off 0 bases at V and 2 bases at J, with 5 bases between the two ends. The CDR3 has 14 residues. Looked up from germline, CDR1 is MNHEY and CDR2 is SVGAGI. Here the CDR3 reads CASSYSSPGNTIYF. The DNA of the CDR3 is TGTGCCAGCAGTTACTCCAGTCCTGGAAACACCATATATTTT.

The chain has TRBV24-1 and TRBJ1-1; possible D gene TRBD1, 6 bases. Germline lookup yields CDR1 KGHDR and CDR2 SFDVKD. The CDR3 runs to 13 residues. V gave up 12 bases and J gave up 3 bases, with 16 bases separating them. CDR3 loop: CASYRDNYTEAFF. DNA of the CDR3: TGTGCCTCATACCGGGACAACTACACTGAAGCTTTCTTT.

The table lists this clonotype with a few counts. The chain recombines TRBV20-1 with TRBJ1-5, with 8 bases that match TRBD1. The trim removed 3 bases at V and 7 bases at J, leaving 11 bases unmatched. CDR1 and CDR2 from the germline V gene are DFQATT and SNEGSKA (reference sequence). The CDR3 contains 15 residues. CDR3 in amino acids: CSARSDRERGQPQHF. For the CDR3, the DNA is TGCAGTGCTAGGTCGGACAGGGAAAGGGGGCAGCCCCAGCATTTT.

This sequence joins TRBV20-1 and TRBJ1-1; TRBD1 matches 8 bases. With 1 base clipped from V and 0 bases from J, the junction kept 7 bases outside the gene matches. This CDR3 is 16 amino acids long. Looked up from germline, CDR1 is DFQATT and CDR2 is SNEGSKA (reference sequence). CDR3 DNA sequence: TGCAGTGCTAGAGTGGCAGGGGGCAACCTGAACACTGAAGCTTTCTTT. Protein product: CSARVAGGNLNTEAFF.

As concerns this clonotype: A read error may produce the germline difference seen at one junction end. The rearrangement joins TRBV24-1 to TRBJ1-5, with a possible D match to TRBD1 (6 bases). This CDR3 region has 16 residues. Germline-derived CDR1 and CDR2 are KGHDR and SFDVKD. In DNA, the CDR3 is TGTGTCACCAGTGATCCGCGAGCAGGGGACAATCAGCCCCAGCATTTT. Its translation: CVTSDPRAGDNQPQHF.

The V and J genes are TRBV7-9 and TRBJ2-2, with TRBD1 identical over 8 bases. The CDR3 length is 18 residues. Unmatched junction bases numbered 10, after V lost 3 bases and J lost 1 base. Per the germline V gene, CDR1 is SEHNR and CDR2 is FQNEAQ (reference sequence). CDR3 in amino acids: CASSFRDRGKRNTGELFF. The CDR3 bases are TGTGCCAGCAGCTTCCGAGACAGGGGCAAAAGGAACACCGGGGAGCTGTTTTTT.

Only one count was recorded for this clonotype. The chain joins TRBV19 to TRBJ1-5; D unclear. Trimming removed 4 bases at V and 6 bases at J, with 19 bases between. CDR1 and CDR2 (germline): LNHDA, SQIVND (reference sequence). The CDR3 loop spans 16 amino acids. The CDR3 region has the DNA TGTGCCAGTAGTAGATGGAGCGATACCGACCGTCAGCCCCAGCATTTT. This encodes CASSRWSDTDRQPQHF.

The rearrangement joins TRBV6-2 or TRBV6-3 to TRBJ2-1; D perhaps matches TRBD2 (6 bases). The CDR3 sequence is 15 residues long. Germline V gene data show CDR1 as MNHEY and CDR2 as SVGEGT. V gave up 5 bases and J gave up 4 bases, with 15 bases separating them. This CDR3 reads CASSRLVGTYNEQFF. CDR3 nucleotide sequence: TGTGCCAGCAGTCGACTAGTGGGAACTTACAATGAGCAGTTCTTC.

In its sample, this clonotype was seen a few times. The chain joins TRBV27 to TRBJ1-2; the D gene is possibly TRBD1 (5 bases). The CDR3 loop spans 16 amino acids. Trimming took off 5 bases at V and 8 bases at J, with 24 bases between the two ends. Germline V gene data show CDR1 as MNHEY and CDR2 as SMNVEV (reference sequence). DNA of the CDR3: TGTGCCAGCAGTCGGACAAGTGGAGGGTTTGTCTACGGCTACACCTTC. Residues: CASSRTSGGFVYGYTF.